The sequence of this T cell receptor (beta chain) was determined in a study of T cell responses to AZD1222 COVID-19 vaccine. About the research overall: Second doses were pooled across both intervals (about 4 or about 12 weeks). Study results and limitations: Researchers report vaccine-associated CD4 TCRs spanning spike, with dominance at 160-218 and 743-854. Variant regions that are unmutated are reportedly the target of nearly half of spike-specific TCRs. Mostly white British, mostly female donors; authors suggested clonal diversity may be underestimated.

Trimming cost V 7 bases and J 4 bases, with 17 bases left between them. Germline V gene data show CDR1 as SGHAT and CDR2 as FQNNGV. This CDR3 comprises 15 residues. A word on this clone: Its antigen is still unknown.

Sequencing was performed with immunoSEQ multiplex PCR; in TCRdb, only in-frame clones are kept and a portion is missing. The sample has almost 35,000 clones, about 89% seen once. This clonotype originated in an adult in good health. This chain uses TRBV11-2 with TRBJ1-3, with a tentative D call TRBD1 (5 bases). Sequences were derived from peripheral blood, sampled on day 0 of AZD1222 vaccination. DNA for the CDR3: TGTGCCAGCATCAAAAGCCCGGGGGGAGGAAACACCATATATTTT. Translating it yields CASIKSPGGGNTIYF.